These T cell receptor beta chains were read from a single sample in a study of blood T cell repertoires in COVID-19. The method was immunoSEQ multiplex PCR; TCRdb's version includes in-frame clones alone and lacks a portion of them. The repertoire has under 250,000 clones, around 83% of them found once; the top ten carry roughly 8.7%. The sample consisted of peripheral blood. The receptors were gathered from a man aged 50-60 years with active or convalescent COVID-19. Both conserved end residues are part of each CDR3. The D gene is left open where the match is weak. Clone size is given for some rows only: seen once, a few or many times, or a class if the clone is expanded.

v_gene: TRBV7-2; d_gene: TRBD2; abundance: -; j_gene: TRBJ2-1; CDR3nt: TGTGCCAGCAGCCTACCCGGGGTAGCGGGGGGAGGGGAGCAGTTCTTC; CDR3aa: CASSLPGVAGGGEQFF
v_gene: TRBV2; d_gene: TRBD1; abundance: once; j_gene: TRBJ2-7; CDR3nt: TGTGCCAGCAGTGCCGGGACAGGGTATATCGACGAGCAGTACTTC; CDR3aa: CASSAGTGYIDEQYF
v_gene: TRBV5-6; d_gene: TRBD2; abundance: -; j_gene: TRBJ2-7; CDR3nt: TGTGCCAGCAGCTTGAAACTAGCGGGAGGTTCCGAGCAGTACTTC; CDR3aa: CASSLKLAGGSEQYF
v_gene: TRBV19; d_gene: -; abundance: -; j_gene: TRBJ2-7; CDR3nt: TGTGCCAGTAGTTCGGACACCTCCTACGAGCAGTACTTC; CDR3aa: CASSSDTSYEQYF
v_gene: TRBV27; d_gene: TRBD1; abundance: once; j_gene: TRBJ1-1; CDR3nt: TGTGCCAGCAGTTCTCTCCAGGGGGCGGACACTGAAGCTTTCTTT; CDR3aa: CASSSLQGADTEAFF
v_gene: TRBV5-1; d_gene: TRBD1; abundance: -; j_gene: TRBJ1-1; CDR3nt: TGCGCCAGCAGCGGCGGGACAGGGGGAGGAACTGAAGCTTTCTTT; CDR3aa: CASSGGTGGGTEAFF
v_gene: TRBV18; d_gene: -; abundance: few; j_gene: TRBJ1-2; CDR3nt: TGTGCCAGCTCACCATCGCAGGGGTATGGCTACACCTTC; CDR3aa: CASSPSQGYGYTF
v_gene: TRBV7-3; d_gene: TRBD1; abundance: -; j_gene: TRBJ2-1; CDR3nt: TGTGCCAGCAGCCGGGACAGGGTATACAATGAGCAGTTCTTC; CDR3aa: CASSRDRVYNEQFF
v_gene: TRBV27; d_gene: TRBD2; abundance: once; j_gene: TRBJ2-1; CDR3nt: TGTGCCAGCAGAGGACTAGCGGGAGTCAATGAGCAGTTCTTC; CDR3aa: CASRGLAGVNEQFF
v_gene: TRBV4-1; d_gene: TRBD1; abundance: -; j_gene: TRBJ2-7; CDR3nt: TGCGCCAGCAGCCTAGACAGGGGATGGGAGCAGTACTTC; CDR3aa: CASSLDRGWEQYF
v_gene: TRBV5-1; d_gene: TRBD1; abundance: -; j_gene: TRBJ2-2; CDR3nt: TGCGCCAGCAGCTTGCATGGGACAGGGGTTTCCGGGGAGCTGTTTTTT; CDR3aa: CASSLHGTGVSGELFF
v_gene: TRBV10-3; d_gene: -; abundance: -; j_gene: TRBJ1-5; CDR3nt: TGTGCCATCGGGGAGGGCAATCAGCCCCAGCATTTT; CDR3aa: CAIGEGNQPQHF
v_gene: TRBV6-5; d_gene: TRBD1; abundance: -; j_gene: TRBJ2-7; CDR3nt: TGTGCCAGCAGCCGGACAGGCGTGTACAACGAGCAGTACTTC; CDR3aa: CASSRTGVYNEQYF